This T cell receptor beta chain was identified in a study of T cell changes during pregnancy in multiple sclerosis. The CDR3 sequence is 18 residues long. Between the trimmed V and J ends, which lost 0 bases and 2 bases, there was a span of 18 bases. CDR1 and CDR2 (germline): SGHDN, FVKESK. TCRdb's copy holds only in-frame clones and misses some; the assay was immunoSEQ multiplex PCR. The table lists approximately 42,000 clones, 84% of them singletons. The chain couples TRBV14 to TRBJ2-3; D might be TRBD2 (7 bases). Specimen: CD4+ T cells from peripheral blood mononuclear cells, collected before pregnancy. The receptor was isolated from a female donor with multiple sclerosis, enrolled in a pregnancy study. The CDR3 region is CASSQEGALASLTDTQYF. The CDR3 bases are TGTGCCAGCAGCCAAGAGGGGGCACTAGCGTCCCTCACAGATACGCAGTATTTT.